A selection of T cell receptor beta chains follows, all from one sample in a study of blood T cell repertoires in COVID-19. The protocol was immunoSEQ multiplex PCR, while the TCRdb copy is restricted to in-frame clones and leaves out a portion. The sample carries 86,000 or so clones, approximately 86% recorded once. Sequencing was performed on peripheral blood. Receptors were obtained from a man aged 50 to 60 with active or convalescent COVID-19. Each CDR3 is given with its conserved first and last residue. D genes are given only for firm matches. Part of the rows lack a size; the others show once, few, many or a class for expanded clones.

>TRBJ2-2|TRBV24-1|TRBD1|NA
CATGGTDRVTGELFF
TGTGCCACCGGAGGTACGGACAGGGTCACCGGGGAGCTGTTTTTT
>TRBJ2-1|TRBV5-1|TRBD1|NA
CASSLGTGGSNEQFF
TGCGCCAGCAGCTTAGGGACAGGGGGGTCCAATGAGCAGTTCTTC
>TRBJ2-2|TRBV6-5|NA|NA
CASMGARGTGELFF
TGTGCCAGCATGGGGGCCAGGGGTACCGGGGAGCTGTTTTTT
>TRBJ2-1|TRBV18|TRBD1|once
CASSPKQGAFEQFF
TGTGCCAGCTCACCAAAACAGGGGGCCTTCGAGCAGTTCTTC
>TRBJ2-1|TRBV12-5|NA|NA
CASGEGRYNEQFF
TGTGCTAGTGGTGAGGGGAGGTACAATGAGCAGTTCTTC
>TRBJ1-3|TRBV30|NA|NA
CAWSVCRELSGNTIYF
TGTGCCTGGAGTGTATGTCGCGAACTCTCTGGAAACACCATATATTTT
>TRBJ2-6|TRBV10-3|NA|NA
CAISEGSNSGANVLTF
TGTGCCATCAGTGAGGGCAGTAACTCTGGGGCCAACGTCCTGACTTTC
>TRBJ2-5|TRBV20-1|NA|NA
CSASLSGLETQYF
TGCAGTGCTAGTTTGTCGGGGTTAGAGACCCAGTACTTC
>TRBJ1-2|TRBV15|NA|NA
CATSRDVRDYGYTF
TGTGCCACCAGCAGAGATGTGCGAGACTATGGCTACACCTTC
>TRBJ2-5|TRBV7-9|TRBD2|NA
CASSLPGGMETQYF
TGTGCCAGCAGCTTGCCCGGGGGGATGGAGACCCAGTACTTC
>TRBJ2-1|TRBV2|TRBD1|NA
CASLRTGKVQFF
TGTGCCAGCCTAAGGACAGGGAAGGTTCAGTTCTTC
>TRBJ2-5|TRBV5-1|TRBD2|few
CASSRGTTQETQYF
TGCGCCAGCAGCCGGGGGACTACCCAAGAGACCCAGTACTTC
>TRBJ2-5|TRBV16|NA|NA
CASSLQETQYF
TGTGCCAGCAGCCTACAAGAGACCCAGTACTTC
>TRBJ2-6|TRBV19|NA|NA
CASSISQSANVLTF
TGTGCCAGTAGTATCTCCCAGTCGGCCAACGTCCTGACTTTC
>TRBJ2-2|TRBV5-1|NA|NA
CASSGSDTGELFF
TGCGCCAGCAGCGGGAGTGACACCGGGGAGCTGTTTTTT
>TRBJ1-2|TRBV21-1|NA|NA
CASSPPTQNYGYTF
TGTGCCAGCAGCCCCCCTACACAGAACTATGGCTACACCTTC
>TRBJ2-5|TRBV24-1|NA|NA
CATAGTAEETQYF
TGTGCCACCGCGGGGACAGCCGAAGAGACCCAGTACTTC